The clone carrying this TCR beta chain was observed a few times. Researchers took RNA transcripts and amplified the TCR beta CDR3 regions from them. The HTBI primer set drove a first-round RT-PCR of the TCR CDR3. TCRdb reprocessed the multiplex PCR reads via MiXCR and lists one record per CDR3 protein. The sample contains around 500,000 distinct CDR3 sequences, roughly 23% of which appear only once. The sample originates from a study of T cells in Graves' hyperthyroidism and ophthalmopathy. Background on the study: Pretreatment peripheral blood was obtained at initial diagnosis.

The CDR3 contains 12 residues. The germline CDR1 and CDR2 sequences are SEHNR and FQNEAQ (reference sequence). The ends were cut back, 5 bases at V and 9 bases at J, with 11 bases in the middle. The clonotype was recovered from a woman aged 70-85 years with Graves' ophthalmopathy. The J gene is TRBJ2-1, the V gene TRBV7-9, with D perhaps assigned TRBD1 or TRBD2 (5 bases each). Input material: blood. The CDR3 region is CASSRGRGEQFF. The CDR3 DNA reads as TGTGCCAGCAGCCGGGGACGGGGTGAGCAGTTCTTC.